These 27 T cell receptor beta chains share one sample of origin, sequenced in a study of Graves' ophthalmopathy and Graves' hyperthyroidism. Amplified TCR beta CDR3 regions were obtained using RNA transcripts as template. The library came from an HTBI-primed first-round RT-PCR and a second-round multiplex PCR. TCRdb ran MiXCR on the multiplex PCR reads and lists one entry per CDR3 protein. In the table there are fewer than 650,000 distinct CDR3 sequences, about a fifth of which are singletons. The sample comprised peripheral blood. The receptors come from a woman between 18 and 29 years old with stable Graves' hyperthyroidism. Some clones in this sample may be carry-over from other donors' samples.

CDR3 protein: CASSFPRDSTVSLYYEQYF. CDR3 DNA: TGTGCCAGCAGCTTCCCACGAGACTCGACAGTATCCCTATACTACGAGCAGTACTTC. The J gene is TRBJ2-7, the V gene TRBV11-2; D possibly corresponds to TRBD1 (5 bases). V lost 3 bases and J lost 3, with 27 bases in between. The CDR3 has 19 amino acids. From germline, CDR1 is SGHAT and CDR2 FQNNGV.

Many counts were recorded for this clonotype. The chain recombines TRBV12-3 or TRBV12-4 with TRBJ2-2, with D perhaps matching TRBD1 (6 bases). The CDR3 consists of 15 residues. The ends were cut back, 4 bases at V and 0 bases at J, with 9 bases in the middle. CDR3 protein: CASSYTGSNTGELFF. In nucleotides, the CDR3 is TGTGCCAGCAGTTACACAGGGTCGAACACCGGGGAGCTGTTTTTT.

The CDR3 region has the DNA TGCGCCAGCAGCCATGCTTACACAGGGGCTCCGAGAACTGAAGCTTTCTTT. Its protein product is CASSHAYTGAPRTEAFF. The V gene is TRBV4-1, the J gene TRBJ1-1; TRBD1 matches at 7 bases. CDR1 MGHRA and CDR2 YSYEKL come from the germline V gene. The ends lost 3 bases at V and 5 bases at J; junction bases unmatched: 15. CDR3 length equals 17 residues.

At least ten counts were recorded for this clonotype. The chain couples TRBV12-3 or TRBV12-4 to TRBJ1-1; D is ambiguous. This CDR3 is built from 13 residues. Trimming took off 6 bases at V and 6 bases at J, with 14 bases between the two ends. The CDR3 loop is CASSFVPYPEAFF. DNA of the CDR3: TGTGCCAGCAGCTTTGTTCCCTATCCTGAAGCTTTCTTT.

This clonotype was seen many times. The V call is TRBV6-1, the J call TRBJ1-2, with TRBD1 identical over 9 bases. The CDR3 totals 13 residues. Germline CDR1 is MNHNS and CDR2 is SASEGT. The trim removed 6 bases at V and 14 bases at J, leaving 13 bases unmatched. CDR3 bases: TGTGCCAGCAGAATCCCGGGACAGGGCTTCTGGACCTTC. Translating it yields CASRIPGQGFWTF.

The CDR3 reads CASSNLGQRNQPQHF. The CDR3 DNA sequence: TGTGCCAGCAGTAACCTGGGACAGCGCAATCAGCCCCAGCATTTT. The chain uses TRBV28 and TRBJ1-5, with TRBD1 identical over 7 bases. This CDR3 contains 15 residues. Germline trimming cut 5 bases from V and 2 bases from J; bases unmatched to any gene: 6. Germline V gene data show CDR1 as MDHEN and CDR2 as SYDVKM.

The chain carries TRBV28 and TRBJ2-7; tentatively, D is TRBD2 (7 bases). V lost 5 bases, J lost 2 bases, and 16 bases lay in between. CDR3 length: 15 residues. Looked up from germline, CDR1 is MDHEN and CDR2 is SYDVKM. CDR3 sequence reads: CASSPLEGGTYEQYF. The CDR3 DNA sequence: TGTGCCAGCAGTCCGCTTGAGGGGGGGACCTACGAGCAGTACTTC.

This clonotype was seen repeatedly, ten times or more. This chain joins TRBV18 and TRBJ2-7; 9 bases line up with TRBD2. Per the germline V gene, CDR1 is KGHSH and CDR2 is LQKENI. This CDR3 comprises 16 residues. V was pared by 3 bases and J by 7 bases, with 13 bases of the junction left unmatched. The CDR3 spells CASSPYSREGRREQYF. The CDR3 nucleotides read TGTGCCAGCTCACCCTACTCGCGGGAGGGCCGTCGGGAGCAGTACTTC.

The V gene is TRBV4-1, the J gene TRBJ1-5; 8 positions agree with TRBD1. Germline-derived CDR1 and CDR2 are MGHRA and YSYEKL. Unmatched junction bases numbered 10, after V lost 4 bases and J lost 5 bases. The CDR3 is made up of 16 amino acids. The CDR3 is CASSPSPHRGDQPQHF. CDR3 DNA sequence: TGCGCCAGCAGCCCCTCCCCACACAGGGGGGATCAGCCCCAGCATTTT.

This clonotype was found many times. J is TRBJ2-5 and V is TRBV4-1, with a tentative D call TRBD2 (6 bases). Germline assignment: CDR1 MGHRA and CDR2 YSYEKL. Trimming took 1 base from V and 0 from J, leaving 18 bases between them. The CDR3 runs to 18 residues. The CDR3 coding sequence is TGCGCCAGCAGCCAAGCCTTGGGTGCGGGGTTGTACCAAGAGACCCAGTACTTC. Translated: CASSQALGAGLYQETQYF.

This clonotype occurred once. The CDR3: CASSPYPTGGYSNQPQHF. The DNA of the CDR3 is TGTGCCAGTAGTCCCTACCCGACAGGGGGATATAGCAATCAGCCCCAGCATTTT. The V call is TRBV19, the J call TRBJ1-5, with TRBD1 identical over 9 bases. This CDR3 contains 18 residues. The J segment lost 0 bases and the V segment lost 5 bases, leaving 11 bases of the junction unmatched. Germline CDR1 is LNHDA and CDR2 is SQIVND (reference sequence).

This clonotype was recorded at least ten times. The chain combines TRBV7-8 with TRBJ1-2; 7 positions agree with TRBD1. Germline trimming cut 3 bases from V and 8 bases from J; bases unmatched to any gene: 3. The length of the CDR3 is 12 residues. The germline V gene has CDR1 SGHVS and CDR2 FQNEAQ. CDR3 sequence reads: CASSFDREGYTF. As DNA, the CDR3 is TGTGCCAGCAGCTTTGACAGGGAGGGCTACACCTTC.

This clonotype was picked up many times. The chain joins TRBV4-2 to TRBJ1-6; maybe TRBD1 (5 bases). The V gene's germline CDR1 is LGHNA and CDR2 YNFKEQ. The CDR3 covers 15 residues. Trimming removed 1 base at V and 10 bases at J, with 14 bases between. CDR3 residues: CASSQVAGSESPLHF. For the CDR3, the DNA is TGTGCCAGCAGCCAAGTAGCAGGGTCGGAATCACCCCTCCACTTT.

This clonotype has a handful of counts. The germline gene is not matched at one end of the junction; a read error may be the cause. The chain is built from TRBV28 and TRBJ2-2; possible D gene TRBD2, 6 bases. Germline CDR1 is MDHEN and CDR2 is SYDVKM. CDR3 length equals 14 residues. CDR3 sequence reads: CASRGSGSTGKLFF. CDR3 nucleotide sequence: TGTGCCAGCAGGGGTAGCGGATCCACCGGGAAGCTGTTTTTT.

This clonotype was detected only a few times. The CDR3 region is CASSRPRTSAGELFF. The CDR3 DNA reads TGTGCCAGCAGCCGCCCACGCACTAGCGCCGGGGAGCTGTTTTTT. The genes are TRBV28 and TRBJ2-2, with 7 bases identical to TRBD2. Germline V gives CDR1 MDHEN, CDR2 SYDVKM. V gave up 6 bases and J gave up 6 bases; unmatched junction bases: 10. The CDR3 totals 15 residues.

This clonotype was counted many times. The rearrangement joins TRBV12-3 or TRBV12-4 to TRBJ1-2, with D possibly TRBD1 on 5 matching bases. The CDR3 covers 15 residues. The germline V and J ends were trimmed by 5 bases and 2 bases, with 15 bases remaining between them. The CDR3 loop reads CASSDHRQSNYGYTF. As DNA, the CDR3 is TGTGCCAGCAGTGACCACCGACAGTCCAACTATGGCTACACCTTC.

As DNA, the CDR3 is TGTGCCAGCAGTACCGGACTAGCGGGAACATACGAGCAGTACTTC. Translated, it gives CASSTGLAGTYEQYF. The chain recombines TRBV2 with TRBJ2-7; the match to TRBD2 covers 12 bases. The CDR3 has 15 residues. With 5 bases clipped from V and 4 bases from J, the junction kept 6 bases outside the gene matches. Germline lookup yields CDR1 SNHLY and CDR2 FYNNEI.

V gene TRBV12-3 or TRBV12-4 combines with J gene TRBJ1-5; D is unresolved. This CDR3 is built from 15 residues. Trimming took off 5 bases at V and 5 bases at J, with 16 bases between the two ends. Here the CDR3 reads CASSSDKGSDQPQHF. The CDR3 DNA reads TGTGCCAGCAGTAGTGATAAAGGGTCGGATCAGCCCCAGCATTTT.

This clonotype was detected a few times. This chain joins TRBV18 and TRBJ2-7; no clear D gene. This CDR3 has 18 amino acids. Germline loops: CDR1 KGHSH, CDR2 LQKENI. V gave up 3 bases and J gave up 3 bases, with 24 bases separating them. CDR3 amino acids: CASSPGRLWILSRYEQYF. DNA of the CDR3: TGTGCCAGCTCACCCGGTCGTCTCTGGATCCTCTCCCGCTACGAGCAGTACTTC. The whole variable domain, filled in from reference TRBV18 and TRBJ2-7, reads NAGVMQNPRHLVRRRGQEARLRCSPMKGHSHVYWYRQLPEEGLKFMVYLQKENIIDESGMPKERFSAEFPKEGPSILRIQQVVRGDSAAYFCASSPGRLWILSRYEQYFGPGTRLTVT.

Ten or more counts support this clonotype. This chain joins TRBV12-3 or TRBV12-4 and TRBJ1-2; TRBD1 might be the D (6 bases). The CDR3 has 13 residues. V was cut by 4 bases and J by 8 bases, with 14 bases left in between. As DNA, the CDR3 is TGTGCCAGCAGTTGGCGGACAGCGGGCGGCTACACCTTC. It specifies CASSWRTAGGYTF.

This clonotype was seen ten or more times. This chain uses TRBV10-3 with TRBJ2-4; TRBD1 agrees at 7 bases. The CDR3 contains 16 residues. Germline CDR1 reads ENHRY; CDR2 reads SYGVKD. The trim removed 0 bases at V and 1 base at J, leaving 3 bases unmatched. The CDR3 nucleotides are TGTGCCATCAGTGAGTCAGGGGGCGCTGCCAAAAACATTCAGTACTTC. Amino acid sequence: CAISESGGAAKNIQYF.

This clonotype was seen ten or more times. The rearrangement joins TRBV7-2 to TRBJ1-1, with unresolved D. This CDR3 is built from 15 residues. The germline CDR1 and CDR2 sequences are SGHTA and FQGNSA. The germline V and J ends were trimmed by 3 bases and 0 bases, with 11 bases remaining between them. CDR3: CASSFSSSVNTEAFF. In DNA, the CDR3 is TGTGCCAGCAGCTTCAGTTCTTCCGTGAACACTGAAGCTTTCTTT.

This clonotype has at least ten counts. This chain connects TRBV15 to TRBJ1-2, with TRBD1 matching 9 bases. The CDR3 totals 17 residues. Germline CDR1 and CDR2: LNHNV and YYDKDF (reference sequence). V was clipped by 5 bases and J by 6 bases; unmatched bases: 16. The CDR3 coding sequence is TGTGCCACCAGCTCCCCCTCTTTTACCGGGACAGGGAATGGCTACACCTTC. It codes for CATSSPSFTGTGNGYTF.

The chain employs TRBV6-5 and TRBJ2-5; 8 bases match TRBD1. CDR3 length: 14 residues. The trim removed 6 bases at V and 5 bases at J, leaving 8 bases unmatched. CDR1 is MNHEY and CDR2 is SVGAGI in the germline V gene. CDR3 DNA: TGTGCCAGCAGCTTACAGGGGGTCGGGGAGACCCAGTACTTC. Protein product: CASSLQGVGETQYF.

This clonotype showed up many times. The chain employs TRBV13 and TRBJ2-5, with D uncertain. The germline V and J ends were trimmed by 1 base and 3 bases, with 12 bases remaining between them. The CDR3 loop spans 15 amino acids. Germline V CDR1 and CDR2: PRHDT, FYEKMQ (reference sequence). CDR3 loop: CASSLASEAEETQYF. CDR3 DNA: TGTGCCAGCAGCTTAGCGTCCGAGGCGGAAGAGACCCAGTACTTC.

This clonotype was seen ten or more times. The J gene is TRBJ2-7, the V gene TRBV30; D unclear. CDR1 and CDR2 (germline): GTSNPN, SVGIG (reference sequence). CDR3 size: 11 residues. V was shortened by 6 bases and J by 6 bases, with 12 bases between the two germline ends. The CDR3 loop is CACNSLVEQYF. CDR3 bases: TGTGCCTGCAACTCCCTAGTCGAGCAGTACTTC. Using reference TRBV30 and TRBJ2-7 for the parts outside the CDR3, the full variable domain is SQTIHQWPATLVQPVGSPLSLECTVEGTSNPNLYWYRQAAGRGLQLLFYSVGIGQISSEVPQNLSASRPQDRQFILSSKKLLLSDSGFYLCACNSLVEQYFGPGTRLTVT.

This clonotype was picked up many times. The chain couples TRBV15 to TRBJ2-7; the D is unclear. This CDR3 comprises 15 residues. Germline V gives CDR1 LNHNV, CDR2 YYDKDF (reference sequence). V lost 0 bases, J lost 3 bases, and 12 bases lay in between. The CDR3 protein is CATSREGTGVYEQYF. As DNA, the CDR3 is TGTGCCACCAGCAGAGAGGGCACGGGCGTCTACGAGCAGTACTTC.